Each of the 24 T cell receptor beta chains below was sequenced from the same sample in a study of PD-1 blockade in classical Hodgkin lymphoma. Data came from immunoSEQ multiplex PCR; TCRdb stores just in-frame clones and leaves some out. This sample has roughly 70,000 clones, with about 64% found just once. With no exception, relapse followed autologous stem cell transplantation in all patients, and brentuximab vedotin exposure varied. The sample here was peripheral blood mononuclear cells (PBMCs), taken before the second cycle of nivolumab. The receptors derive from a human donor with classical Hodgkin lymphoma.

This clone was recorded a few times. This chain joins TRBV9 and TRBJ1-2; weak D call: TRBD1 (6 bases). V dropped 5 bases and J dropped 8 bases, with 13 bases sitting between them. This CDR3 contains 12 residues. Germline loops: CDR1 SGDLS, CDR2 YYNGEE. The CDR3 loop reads CASSLRGGGYTF. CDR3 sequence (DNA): TGTGCCAGCAGTCTCAGGGGAGGCGGCTACACCTTC.

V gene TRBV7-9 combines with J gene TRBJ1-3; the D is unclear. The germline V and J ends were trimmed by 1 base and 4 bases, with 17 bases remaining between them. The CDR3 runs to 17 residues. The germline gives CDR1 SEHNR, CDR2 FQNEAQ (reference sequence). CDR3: CASSLGSYESRGNTIYF. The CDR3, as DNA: TGTGCCAGCAGCTTAGGCTCCTACGAGAGTAGGGGAAACACCATATATTTT.

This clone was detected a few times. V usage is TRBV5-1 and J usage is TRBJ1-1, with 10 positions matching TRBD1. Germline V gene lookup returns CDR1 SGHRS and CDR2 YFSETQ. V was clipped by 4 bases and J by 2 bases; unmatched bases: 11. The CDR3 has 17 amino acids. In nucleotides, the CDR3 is TGCGCCAGCAGCCAGACCCGGACAGGGGGAGGAAACACTGAAGCTTTCTTT. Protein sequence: CASSQTRTGGGNTEAFF. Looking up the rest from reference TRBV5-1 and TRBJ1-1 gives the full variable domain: KAGVTQTPRYLIKTRGQQVTLSCSPISGHRSVSWYQQTPGQGLQFLFEYFSETQRNKGNFPGRFSGRQFSNSRSEMNVSTLELGDSALYLCASSQTRTGGGNTEAFFGQGTRLTVV.

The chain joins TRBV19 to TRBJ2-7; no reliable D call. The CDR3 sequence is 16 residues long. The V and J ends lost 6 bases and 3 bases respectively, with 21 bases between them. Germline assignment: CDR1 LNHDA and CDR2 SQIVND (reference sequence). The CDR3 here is CASSGRTFGQSYEQYF. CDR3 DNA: TGTGCCAGTAGCGGACGGACGTTTGGCCAAAGCTACGAGCAGTACTTC.

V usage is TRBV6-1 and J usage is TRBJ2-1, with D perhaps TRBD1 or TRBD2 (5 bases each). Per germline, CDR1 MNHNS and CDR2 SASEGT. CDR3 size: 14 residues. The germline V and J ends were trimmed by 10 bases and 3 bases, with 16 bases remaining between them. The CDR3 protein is CATQGSGNYNEQFF. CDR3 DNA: TGTGCCACCCAGGGAAGCGGAAACTACAATGAGCAGTTCTTC.

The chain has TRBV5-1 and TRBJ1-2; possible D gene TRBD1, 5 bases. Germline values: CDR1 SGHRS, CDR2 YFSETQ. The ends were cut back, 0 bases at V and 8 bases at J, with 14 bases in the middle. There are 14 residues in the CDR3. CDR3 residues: CASSLGSGAQGYTF. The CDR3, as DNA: TGCGCCAGCAGCTTGGGTTCTGGGGCGCAGGGCTACACCTTC. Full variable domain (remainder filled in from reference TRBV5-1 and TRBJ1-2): KAGVTQTPRYLIKTRGQQVTLSCSPISGHRSVSWYQQTPGQGLQFLFEYFSETQRNKGNFPGRFSGRQFSNSRSEMNVSTLELGDSALYLCASSLGSGAQGYTFGSGTRLTVV.

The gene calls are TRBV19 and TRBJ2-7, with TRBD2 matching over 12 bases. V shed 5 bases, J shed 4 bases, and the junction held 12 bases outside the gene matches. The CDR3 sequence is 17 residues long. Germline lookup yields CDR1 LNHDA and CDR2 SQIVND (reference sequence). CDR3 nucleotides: TGTGCCAGTAGTTCCTTAGCTTCTACTAGCGGGAGGTACGAGCAGTACTTC. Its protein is CASSSLASTSGRYEQYF.

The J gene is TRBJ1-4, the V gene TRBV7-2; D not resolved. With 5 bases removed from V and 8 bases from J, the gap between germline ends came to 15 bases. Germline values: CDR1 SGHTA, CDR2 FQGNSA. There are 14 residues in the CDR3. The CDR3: CASSRGGLLEKLFF. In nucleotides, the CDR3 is TGTGCCAGCAGCCGGGGAGGACTCTTAGAAAAACTGTTTTTT.

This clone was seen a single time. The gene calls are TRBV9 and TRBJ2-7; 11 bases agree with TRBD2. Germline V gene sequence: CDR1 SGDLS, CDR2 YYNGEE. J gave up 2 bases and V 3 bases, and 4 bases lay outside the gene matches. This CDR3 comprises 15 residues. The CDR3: CASSAAGLAAYEQYF. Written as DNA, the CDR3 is TGTGCCAGCAGCGCAGCGGGACTAGCGGCCTACGAGCAGTACTTC.

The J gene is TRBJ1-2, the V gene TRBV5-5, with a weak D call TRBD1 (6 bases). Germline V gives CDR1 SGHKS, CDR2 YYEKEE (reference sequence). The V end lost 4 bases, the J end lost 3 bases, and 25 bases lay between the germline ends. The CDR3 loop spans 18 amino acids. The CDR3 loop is CASSLYPSFLPGDYGYTF. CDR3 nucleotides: TGTGCCAGCAGCCTCTACCCCAGCTTTTTGCCAGGGGACTATGGCTACACCTTC.

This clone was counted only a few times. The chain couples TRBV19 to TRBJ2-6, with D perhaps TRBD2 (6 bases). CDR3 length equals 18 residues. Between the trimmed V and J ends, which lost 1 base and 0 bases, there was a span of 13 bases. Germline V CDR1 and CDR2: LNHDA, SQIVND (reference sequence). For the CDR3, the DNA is TGTGCCAGTAGTATAGGGGCGGGGCGGTTCTCTGGGGCCAACGTCCTGACTTTC. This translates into CASSIGAGRFSGANVLTF.

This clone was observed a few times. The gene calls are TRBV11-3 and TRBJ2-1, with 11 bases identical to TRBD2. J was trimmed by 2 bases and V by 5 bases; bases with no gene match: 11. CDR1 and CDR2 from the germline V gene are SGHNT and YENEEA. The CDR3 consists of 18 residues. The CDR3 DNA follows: TGTGCCAGCAGCCCACTCCCCCCGGGACTAGCGGCCTACAATGAGCAGTTCTTC. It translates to CASSPLPPGLAAYNEQFF.

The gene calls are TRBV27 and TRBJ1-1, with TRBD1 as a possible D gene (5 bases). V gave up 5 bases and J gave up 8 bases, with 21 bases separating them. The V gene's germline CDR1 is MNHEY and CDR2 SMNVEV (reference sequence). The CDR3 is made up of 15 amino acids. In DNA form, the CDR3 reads TGTGCCAGCAGTCCTCTGCGGGGGATGGTTCGAGAAGCTTTCTTT. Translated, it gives CASSPLRGMVREAFF.

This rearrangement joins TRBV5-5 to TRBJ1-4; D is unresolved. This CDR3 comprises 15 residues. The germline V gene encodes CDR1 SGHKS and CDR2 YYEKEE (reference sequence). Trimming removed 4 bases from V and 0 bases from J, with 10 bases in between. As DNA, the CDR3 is TGTGCCAGCAGCCGGAACAGCGCAACTAATGAAAAACTGTTTTTT. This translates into CASSRNSATNEKLFF.

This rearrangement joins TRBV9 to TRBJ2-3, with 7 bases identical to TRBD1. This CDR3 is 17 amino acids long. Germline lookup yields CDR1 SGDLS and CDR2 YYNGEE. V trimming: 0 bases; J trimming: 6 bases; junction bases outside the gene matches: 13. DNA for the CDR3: TGTGCCAGCAGCGTAGGGAGAGGGGGCGGCTCAGCCGATACGCAGTATTTT. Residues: CASSVGRGGGSADTQYF.

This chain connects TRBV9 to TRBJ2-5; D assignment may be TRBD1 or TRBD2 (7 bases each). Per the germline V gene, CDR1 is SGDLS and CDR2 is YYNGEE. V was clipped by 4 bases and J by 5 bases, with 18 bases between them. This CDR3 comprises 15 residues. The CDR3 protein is CASSFSGGAKETQYF. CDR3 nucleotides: TGTGCCAGCAGCTTCTCAGGGGGGGCGAAGGAGACCCAGTACTTC. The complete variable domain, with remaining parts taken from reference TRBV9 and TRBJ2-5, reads DSGVTQTPKHLITATGQRVTLRCSPRSGDLSVYWYQQSLDQGLQFLIQYYNGEERAKGNILERFSAQQFPDLHSELNLSSLELGDSALYFCASSFSGGAKETQYFGPGTRLLVL.

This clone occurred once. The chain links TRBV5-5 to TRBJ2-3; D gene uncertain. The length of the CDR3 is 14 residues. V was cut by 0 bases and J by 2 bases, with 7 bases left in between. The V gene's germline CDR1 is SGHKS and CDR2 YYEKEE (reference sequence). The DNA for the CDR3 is TGTGCCAGCAGCTTGGGTGGTATCACAGATACGCAGTATTTT. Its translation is CASSLGGITDTQYF.

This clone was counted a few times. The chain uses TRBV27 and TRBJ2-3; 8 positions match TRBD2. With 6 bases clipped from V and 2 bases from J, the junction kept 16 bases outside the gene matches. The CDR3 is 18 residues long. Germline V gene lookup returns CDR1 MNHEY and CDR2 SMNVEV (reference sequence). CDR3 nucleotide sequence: TGTGCCAGCAGCCTGATCCAAGGGGGGCGGGGGGACACAGATACGCAGTATTTT. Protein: CASSLIQGGRGDTDTQYF.

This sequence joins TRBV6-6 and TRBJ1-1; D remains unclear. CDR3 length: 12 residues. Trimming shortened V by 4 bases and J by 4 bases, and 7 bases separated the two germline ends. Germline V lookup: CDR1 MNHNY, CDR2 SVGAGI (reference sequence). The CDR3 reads CASSSIGTEAFF. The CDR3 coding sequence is TGTGCCAGCAGTTCCATTGGCACTGAAGCTTTCTTT.

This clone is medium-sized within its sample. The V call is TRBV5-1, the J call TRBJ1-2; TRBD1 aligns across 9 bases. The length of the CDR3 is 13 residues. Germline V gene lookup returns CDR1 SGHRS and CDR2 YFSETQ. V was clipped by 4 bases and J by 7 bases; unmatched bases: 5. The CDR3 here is CASSGQGIGGYTF. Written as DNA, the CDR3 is TGCGCCAGCAGCGGACAGGGGATCGGTGGCTACACCTTC.

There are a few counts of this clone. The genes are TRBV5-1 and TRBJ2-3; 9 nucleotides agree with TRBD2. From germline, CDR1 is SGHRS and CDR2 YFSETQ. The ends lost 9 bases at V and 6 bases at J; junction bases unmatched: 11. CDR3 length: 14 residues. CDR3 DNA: TGCGCCACCCAGGCGGGAGGGTCACAGGATACGCAGTATTTT. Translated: CATQAGGSQDTQYF. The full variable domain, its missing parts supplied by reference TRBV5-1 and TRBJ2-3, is KAGVTQTPRYLIKTRGQQVTLSCSPISGHRSVSWYQQTPGQGLQFLFEYFSETQRNKGNFPGRFSGRQFSNSRSEMNVSTLELGDSALYLCATQAGGSQDTQYFGPGTRLTVL.

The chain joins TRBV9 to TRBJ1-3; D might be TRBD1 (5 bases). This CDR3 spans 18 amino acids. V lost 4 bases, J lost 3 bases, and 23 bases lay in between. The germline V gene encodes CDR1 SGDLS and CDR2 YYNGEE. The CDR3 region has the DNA TGTGCCAGCAGCCTGAGGTTACCAGGGAATCTGGATGGAAACACCATATATTTT. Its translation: CASSLRLPGNLDGNTIYF.

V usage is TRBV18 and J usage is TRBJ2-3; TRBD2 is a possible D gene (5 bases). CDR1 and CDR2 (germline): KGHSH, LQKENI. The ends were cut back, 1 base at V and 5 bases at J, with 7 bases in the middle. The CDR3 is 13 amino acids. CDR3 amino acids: CASSPLAGDTQYF. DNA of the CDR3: TGTGCCAGCTCACCACTCGCGGGAGATACGCAGTATTTT.

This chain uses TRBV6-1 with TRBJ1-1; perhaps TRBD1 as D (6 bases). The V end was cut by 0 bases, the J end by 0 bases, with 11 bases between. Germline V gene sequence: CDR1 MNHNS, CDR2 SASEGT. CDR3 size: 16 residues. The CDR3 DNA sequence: TGTGCCAGCAGTGAAGCGCTGGGGGGCCTGAACACTGAAGCTTTCTTT. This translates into CASSEALGGLNTEAFF.